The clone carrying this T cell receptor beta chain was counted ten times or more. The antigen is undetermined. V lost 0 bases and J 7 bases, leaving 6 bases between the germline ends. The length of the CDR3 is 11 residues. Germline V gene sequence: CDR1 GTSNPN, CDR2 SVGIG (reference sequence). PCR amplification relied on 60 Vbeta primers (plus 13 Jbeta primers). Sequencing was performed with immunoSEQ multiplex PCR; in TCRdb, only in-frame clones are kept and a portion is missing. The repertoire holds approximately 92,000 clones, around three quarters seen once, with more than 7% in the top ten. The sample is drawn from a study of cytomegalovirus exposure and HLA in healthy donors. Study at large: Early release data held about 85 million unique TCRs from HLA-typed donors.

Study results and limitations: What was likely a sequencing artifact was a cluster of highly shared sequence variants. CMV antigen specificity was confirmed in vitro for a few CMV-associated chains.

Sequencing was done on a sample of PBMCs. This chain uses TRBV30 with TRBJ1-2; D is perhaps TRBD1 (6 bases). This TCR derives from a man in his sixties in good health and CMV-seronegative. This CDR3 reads CAWSVQGGYTF. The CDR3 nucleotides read TGTGCCTGGAGTGTACAGGGTGGCTACACCTTC.